This T cell receptor (beta chain) was observed in a study of cytomegalovirus exposure and HLA in healthy donors. Overall study context: Out of 398 genotyped donors, 81% belonged to the Caucasian-associated ancestry cluster. Overall study findings and caveats: Reports described diagnosis of cytomegalovirus status by the classifier as highly specific and sensitive. In a later analysis, donors in an Asian-associated ancestry cluster reportedly had fewer N-insertions in productive TCRs than the cohort mean.

Donors showed nominal health when sampled, although they likely had unrecorded immune exposures. Use of 60 Vbeta and 13 Jbeta primers characterized the PCR. Assay used: immunoSEQ multiplex PCR; TCRdb lists only in-frame clones, some missing. The top ten clones hold under 7.5% of a sample with about 160,000 clones, just under 65% of them seen once. The CDR3 is made up of 17 amino acids. J gave up 7 bases and V 3 bases, and 12 bases lay outside the gene matches. Germline CDR1 and CDR2: SGHNT and YYREEE (reference sequence). This clone has just one count. What it binds is not known. This sequence joins TRBV5-4 and TRBJ2-1; 11 nucleotides match TRBD2. Sequencing was carried out using PBMCs. The source is a woman aged 55-70 years in good health and CMV-seropositive. The CDR3 nucleotides read TGTGCCAGCAGCTCTCCTTTACTAGCGGGAGCCGTGAATGAGCAGTTCTTC. Translated: CASSSPLLAGAVNEQFF.